This is a list of T cell receptor beta chains from one sample in a study of cytomegalovirus exposure and HLA in healthy donors. Libraries were prepared by immunoSEQ multiplex PCR; TCRdb keeps only in-frame clonotypes and omits some of them. The sample includes about 140,000 clones, around 79% of them seen just once. What was sequenced was PBMCs. These receptors were taken from a male donor in good health and CMV-seronegative. Each CDR3 is given with its conserved first and last residue. Each record gives: V gene, D gene, clone size, J gene, CDR3 protein, CDR3 DNA. D genes are given only for firm matches. Some rows have no size entry. The others give once, few or many, or a class for an expanded clone.

v_gene: TRBV10-3
d_gene: .
abundance: .
j_gene: TRBJ2-1
CDR3aa: CATQDGIHNEQFF
CDR3nt: TGTGCCACCCAGGATGGCATCCACAATGAGCAGTTCTTC

v_gene: TRBV5-1
d_gene: TRBD2
abundance: .
j_gene: TRBJ2-5
CDR3aa: CASSALLAGGGETQYF
CDR3nt: TGCGCCAGCAGCGCCCTACTAGCGGGAGGGGGTGAGACCCAGTACTTC

v_gene: TRBV18
d_gene: .
abundance: .
j_gene: TRBJ1-2
CDR3aa: CASSPYSHGYTF
CDR3nt: TGTGCCAGCTCACCGTATTCCCATGGCTACACCTTC

v_gene: TRBV6-5
d_gene: .
abundance: .
j_gene: TRBJ2-3
CDR3aa: CASKDEGRDTQYF
CDR3nt: TGTGCCAGCAAAGACGAGGGGAGGGATACGCAGTATTTT

v_gene: TRBV5-1
d_gene: TRBD2
abundance: .
j_gene: TRBJ2-2
CDR3aa: CASSFILGGIGELFF
CDR3nt: TGCGCCAGCAGCTTTATCCTGGGGGGGATCGGGGAGCTGTTTTTT

v_gene: TRBV5-1
d_gene: .
abundance: .
j_gene: TRBJ1-1
CDR3aa: CASTGGEGRDEAFF
CDR3nt: TGCGCCAGCACCGGGGGTGAGGGGCGTGATGAAGCTTTCTTT

v_gene: TRBV4-1
d_gene: .
abundance: .
j_gene: TRBJ1-3
CDR3aa: CASSRYWTVNENTIYF
CDR3nt: TGCGCCAGCAGCCGGTATTGGACAGTTAACGAAAACACCATATATTTT

v_gene: TRBV7-9
d_gene: TRBD1
abundance: .
j_gene: TRBJ2-7
CDR3aa: CASSLGDRIYEQYF
CDR3nt: TGTGCCAGCAGCTTAGGGGACAGGATCTACGAGCAGTACTTC

v_gene: TRBV5-1
d_gene: .
abundance: few
j_gene: TRBJ2-6
CDR3aa: CASRFSSGANVLTF
CDR3nt: TGCGCCAGCCGGTTTTCTTCTGGGGCCAACGTCCTGACTTTC

v_gene: TRBV27
d_gene: TRBD2
abundance: few
j_gene: TRBJ2-1
CDR3aa: CASSPALSGGYNEQFF
CDR3nt: TGTGCCAGCAGTCCCGCCCTCAGCGGGGGGTACAATGAGCAGTTCTTC

v_gene: TRBV29-1
d_gene: TRBD2
abundance: once
j_gene: TRBJ2-1
CDR3aa: CSVIPSGRVNEQFF
CDR3nt: TGCAGCGTTATCCCCAGCGGGAGGGTAAATGAGCAGTTCTTC

v_gene: TRBV5-1
d_gene: .
abundance: .
j_gene: TRBJ2-2
CDR3aa: CASSLGGAASRGELFF
CDR3nt: TGCGCCAGCAGCTTGGGCGGGGCTGCCTCGCGCGGGGAGCTGTTTTTT

v_gene: TRBV10-2
d_gene: TRBD2
abundance: .
j_gene: TRBJ2-2
CDR3aa: CASSVQLRTRQNTGELFF
CDR3nt: TGCGCCAGCAGTGTCCAGTTGCGGACTAGACAGAACACCGGGGAGCTGTTTTTT

v_gene: TRBV9
d_gene: TRBD2
abundance: .
j_gene: TRBJ2-1
CDR3aa: CASSAYSGQIPNEQFF
CDR3nt: TGTGCCAGCAGCGCCTATAGCGGGCAGATCCCCAATGAGCAGTTCTTC

v_gene: TRBV10-2
d_gene: .
abundance: .
j_gene: TRBJ2-2
CDR3aa: CASRDSGGTGELFF
CDR3nt: TGCGCCAGCAGAGACTCCGGGGGCACCGGGGAGCTGTTTTTT

v_gene: TRBV10-3
d_gene: TRBD2
abundance: .
j_gene: TRBJ2-7
CDR3aa: CAISSTSWEQYF
CDR3nt: TGTGCCATCAGTTCGACTAGCTGGGAGCAGTACTTC

v_gene: TRBV7-8
d_gene: TRBD2
abundance: .
j_gene: TRBJ2-3
CDR3aa: CASSLEAGGPDTQYF
CDR3nt: TGTGCCAGCAGCTTAGAAGCGGGAGGACCAGATACGCAGTATTTT

v_gene: TRBV30
d_gene: TRBD1
abundance: .
j_gene: TRBJ1-2
CDR3aa: CAWSAFGTGGWSGYTF
CDR3nt: TGTGCCTGGAGTGCATTTGGGACAGGAGGTTGGAGTGGCTACACCTTC

v_gene: TRBV7-9
d_gene: .
abundance: once
j_gene: TRBJ2-7
CDR3aa: CASSPTGIYEQYF
CDR3nt: TGTGCCAGCAGCCCCACAGGAATCTACGAGCAGTACTTC

v_gene: TRBV5-1
d_gene: TRBD2
abundance: .
j_gene: TRBJ2-1
CDR3aa: CASSLSLLAGESYNEQFF
CDR3nt: TGCGCCAGCAGCTTGAGTTTACTAGCGGGAGAATCCTACAATGAGCAGTTCTTC

v_gene: TRBV29-1
d_gene: TRBD2
abundance: .
j_gene: TRBJ2-3
CDR3aa: CSVEVAGGRTDTQYF
CDR3nt: TGCAGCGTTGAAGTAGCGGGGGGCCGCACAGATACGCAGTATTTT

v_gene: TRBV7-8
d_gene: .
abundance: .
j_gene: TRBJ2-7
CDR3aa: CASSLARGRAYEQYF
CDR3nt: TGTGCCAGCAGCTTAGCTAGAGGCAGGGCCTACGAGCAGTACTTC

v_gene: TRBV9
d_gene: .
abundance: few
j_gene: TRBJ1-3
CDR3aa: CASSVGQGGNTIYF
CDR3nt: TGTGCCAGCAGCGTAGGGCAGGGTGGAAACACCATATATTTT

v_gene: TRBV4-2
d_gene: .
abundance: .
j_gene: TRBJ1-3
CDR3aa: CASSQDRLSGNTIYF
CDR3nt: TGTGCCAGCAGCCAAGATAGACTCTCTGGAAACACCATATATTTT

v_gene: TRBV6-6
d_gene: TRBD2
abundance: .
j_gene: TRBJ2-2
CDR3aa: CASSRAGGSNTGELFF
CDR3nt: TGTGCCAGCAGCCGAGCGGGGGGGTCGAACACCGGGGAGCTGTTTTTT

v_gene: TRBV5-1
d_gene: TRBD1
abundance: .
j_gene: TRBJ1-5
CDR3aa: CASSSGQGSQPQHF
CDR3nt: TGCGCCAGCAGCTCAGGACAGGGGAGTCAGCCCCAGCATTTT

v_gene: TRBV9
d_gene: .
abundance: .
j_gene: TRBJ2-3
CDR3aa: CASSWTVDTDTQYF
CDR3nt: TGTGCCAGCTCCTGGACAGTCGACACAGATACGCAGTATTTT

v_gene: TRBV5-1
d_gene: .
abundance: .
j_gene: TRBJ2-7
CDR3aa: CASSSYSRSSYEQYF
CDR3nt: TGCGCCAGCAGCTCGTACTCGAGAAGCTCCTACGAGCAGTACTTC

v_gene: TRBV9
d_gene: TRBD1
abundance: .
j_gene: TRBJ1-1
CDR3aa: CASSPTGGVTEAFF
CDR3nt: TGTGCCAGCAGCCCAACAGGGGGCGTCACTGAAGCTTTCTTT

v_gene: TRBV7-3
d_gene: TRBD2
abundance: .
j_gene: TRBJ2-1
CDR3aa: CASSKLAGGYNEQFF
CDR3nt: TGTGCCAGCAGCAAACTAGCGGGAGGCTACAATGAGCAGTTCTTC

v_gene: TRBV29-1
d_gene: .
abundance: .
j_gene: TRBJ1-3
CDR3aa: CSVERRKTSGNTIYF
CDR3nt: TGCAGCGTTGAAAGGAGAAAAACCTCTGGAAACACCATATATTTT

v_gene: TRBV4-2
d_gene: .
abundance: .
j_gene: TRBJ2-7
CDR3aa: CASSQEGHLYEQYF
CDR3nt: TGTGCCAGCAGCCAAGAGGGCCACCTCTACGAGCAGTACTTC

v_gene: TRBV5-6
d_gene: .
abundance: .
j_gene: TRBJ1-6
CDR3aa: CASSLVQGPNSPLHF
CDR3nt: TGTGCCAGCAGCTTGGTACAGGGCCCCAATTCACCCCTCCACTTT

v_gene: TRBV11-2
d_gene: .
abundance: .
j_gene: TRBJ2-3
CDR3aa: CASSPFSAAHTDTQYF
CDR3nt: TGTGCCAGCAGCCCTTTTTCCGCAGCGCACACAGATACGCAGTATTTT

v_gene: TRBV5-1
d_gene: .
abundance: .
j_gene: TRBJ1-6
CDR3aa: CASSVQGGNSLLHF
CDR3nt: TGCGCCAGCAGCGTACAGGGTGGCAATTCACTCCTCCACTTT

v_gene: TRBV19
d_gene: .
abundance: .
j_gene: TRBJ1-3
CDR3aa: CASSLRAGNTIYF
CDR3nt: TGTGCCAGTAGCCTCAGGGCTGGAAACACCATATATTTT

v_gene: TRBV10-1
d_gene: .
abundance: .
j_gene: TRBJ2-7
CDR3aa: CASSEGHPYEQYF
CDR3nt: TGCGCCAGCAGTGAGGGACATCCCTACGAGCAGTACTTC

v_gene: TRBV4-2
d_gene: .
abundance: .
j_gene: TRBJ2-7
CDR3aa: CASSQEKYRDTPYEQYF
CDR3nt: TGTGCCAGCAGCCAAGAAAAATACCGGGACACCCCCTACGAGCAGTACTTC

v_gene: TRBV19
d_gene: TRBD1
abundance: .
j_gene: TRBJ2-5
CDR3aa: CASSIGTGGWIETQYF
CDR3nt: TGTGCCAGTAGTATAGGGACAGGGGGCTGGATAGAGACCCAGTACTTC

v_gene: TRBV4-1
d_gene: .
abundance: .
j_gene: TRBJ1-4
CDR3aa: CASSQDWEAGREKLFF
CDR3nt: TGCGCCAGCAGCCAAGATTGGGAGGCGGGGCGAGAAAAACTGTTTTTT

v_gene: TRBV19
d_gene: .
abundance: .
j_gene: TRBJ2-2
CDR3aa: CASSIRGTGELFF
CDR3nt: TGTGCCAGTAGTATCCGAGGGACCGGGGAGCTGTTTTTT

v_gene: TRBV6-5
d_gene: .
abundance: .
j_gene: TRBJ1-4
CDR3aa: CASSQDRGDEKLFF
CDR3nt: TGTGCCAGCAGTCAGGACAGAGGGGATGAAAAACTGTTTTTT

v_gene: TRBV6-5
d_gene: .
abundance: once
j_gene: TRBJ2-5
CDR3aa: CASSGLQETQYF
CDR3nt: TGTGCCAGCAGTGGCCTTCAAGAGACCCAGTACTTC

v_gene: TRBV19
d_gene: .
abundance: .
j_gene: TRBJ1-1
CDR3aa: CASSTTETNTEAFF
CDR3nt: TGTGCCAGTAGTACAACAGAGACGAACACTGAAGCTTTCTTT

v_gene: TRBV11-2
d_gene: TRBD1
abundance: once
j_gene: TRBJ1-1
CDR3aa: CASSLDRGLAEAFF
CDR3nt: TGTGCCAGCAGCTTAGACAGGGGGCTGGCTGAAGCTTTCTTT

v_gene: TRBV23-1
d_gene: .
abundance: few
j_gene: TRBJ2-7
CDR3aa: CASSLREGGYSYEQYF
CDR3nt: TGCGCCAGCAGCCTCAGGGAGGGGGGGTACTCCTACGAGCAGTACTTC

v_gene: TRBV4-1
d_gene: .
abundance: .
j_gene: TRBJ1-2
CDR3aa: CASSQDSIGYTF
CDR3nt: TGCGCCAGCAGCCAAGATAGTATTGGCTACACCTTC

v_gene: TRBV29-1
d_gene: TRBD1
abundance: .
j_gene: TRBJ1-1
CDR3aa: CSVVGQGSNTEAFF
CDR3nt: TGCAGCGTTGTGGGACAGGGCTCGAACACTGAAGCTTTCTTT

v_gene: TRBV6-1
d_gene: .
abundance: .
j_gene: TRBJ1-3
CDR3aa: CASTYGPGNTIYF
CDR3nt: TGTGCCAGCACTTACGGTCCTGGAAACACCATATATTTT

v_gene: TRBV14
d_gene: .
abundance: .
j_gene: TRBJ1-2
CDR3aa: CASSQDTTIPGGYTF
CDR3nt: TGTGCCAGCAGCCAAGATACGACGATTCCAGGGGGCTACACCTTC

v_gene: TRBV6-1
d_gene: .
abundance: once
j_gene: TRBJ1-2
CDR3aa: CASSETVGNFYGYTF
CDR3nt: TGTGCCAGCAGTGAAACCGTTGGTAACTTCTATGGCTACACCTTC

v_gene: TRBV5-1
d_gene: TRBD1
abundance: once
j_gene: TRBJ2-3
CDR3aa: CASSTRQGSSTDTQYF
CDR3nt: TGCGCCAGCAGCACGCGACAGGGATCTAGCACAGATACGCAGTATTTT